The sequence of this TCR beta chain was determined in a study of T cell responses to AZD1222 COVID-19 vaccine. General study results and limits: The study identified only a handful of AZD1222 recipients as seropositive at baseline.

Germline V gene lookup returns CDR1 SGHTA and CDR2 FQGNSA. V gave up 4 bases and J gave up 3 bases; unmatched junction bases: 1. This CDR3 is built from 15 residues. Clones were read by immunoSEQ multiplex PCR, and TCRdb kept only the in-frame ones, dropping some. This table has 150,000 or so clones, roughly nine tenths appearing once. About this clone itself: As yet, its antigen is unknown.

The receptor's source is an adult in good health. The J gene is TRBJ2-1, the V gene TRBV7-2, with TRBD2 matching over 12 bases. This specimen was peripheral blood, taken on day 0 of AZD1222 vaccination. This CDR3 is CASSSLAGGYNEQFF. CDR3 in DNA: TGTGCCAGCAGCTCACTAGCGGGGGGCTACAATGAGCAGTTCTTC.